Each of the 15 T cell receptor beta chains below was sequenced from the same sample in a study of cytomegalovirus exposure and HLA in healthy donors. The PCR made use of 60 Vbeta and 13 Jbeta primers. The table came from immunoSEQ multiplex PCR; TCRdb's copy has only in-frame clones and leaves some out. The sample has around 150,000 clones, around four fifths seen once; the top ten hold around 2%. Specimen: PBMCs. These TCRs come from a female donor in good health and CMV-seronegative.

The chain joins TRBV7-2 to TRBJ2-1, with 9 nucleotides matching TRBD2. V lost 3 bases, J lost 0 bases, and 3 bases stayed unmatched. CDR1 and CDR2 from the germline V gene are SGHTA and FQGNSA. This CDR3 contains 16 residues. CDR3 nucleotides: TGTGCCAGCAGCTTTGGCGGGAGGGCCTCCTACAATGAGCAGTTCTTC. It specifies CASSFGGRASYNEQFF.

This clone was found a few times. The J gene is TRBJ2-3, the V gene TRBV6-1, with a possible D match to TRBD2 (6 bases). Trimming stripped 5 bases from V and 10 bases from J, with 22 bases between. The CDR3 length is 15 residues. Looked up from germline, CDR1 is MNHNS and CDR2 is SASEGT. CDR3 nucleotides: TGTGCCAGCAGTCCCTACTCTGGAACTAGCAGTCCGCAGTATTTT. It is translated as CASSPYSGTSSPQYF.

The CDR3 spells CASSYAGDGNTIYF. The CDR3 DNA reads as TGTGCCAGCAGCTACGCAGGGGACGGAAACACCATATATTTT. The genes are TRBV7-9 and TRBJ1-3; a possible D gene is TRBD1 (6 bases). This CDR3 is 14 amino acids long. Between the trimmed V and J ends, which lost 4 bases and 4 bases, there was a span of 11 bases. The germline gives CDR1 SEHNR, CDR2 FQNEAQ (reference sequence). Full variable domain (outside the CDR3, taken from reference TRBV7-9 and TRBJ1-3): DTGVSQNPRHKITKRGQNVTFRCDPISEHNRLYWYRQTLGQGPEFLTYFQNEAQLEKSRLLSDRFSAERPKGSFSTLEIQRTEQGDSAMYLCASSYAGDGNTIYFGEGSWLTVV.

There are a few counts of this clone. The CDR3 here is CASSSLSLASTDTQYF. The CDR3 DNA follows: TGTGCCAGCAGCTCCCTTTCACTAGCTAGCACAGATACGCAGTATTTT. The chain carries TRBV11-2 and TRBJ2-3; a weak D match, TRBD2 (6 bases). Trimming took 4 bases from V and 0 from J, leaving 14 bases between them. Germline CDR1 SGHAT, CDR2 FQNNGV. The CDR3 sequence is 16 residues long.

V gene TRBV6-1 combines with J gene TRBJ1-2; D is possibly TRBD1 (6 bases). V was clipped by 7 bases and J by 3 bases, with 12 bases between them. There are 13 residues in the CDR3. Germline V gives CDR1 MNHNS, CDR2 SASEGT. CDR3 region: CASTLDSHYGYTF. CDR3 DNA sequence: TGTGCCAGCACTTTGGACAGCCACTATGGCTACACCTTC.

The chain recombines TRBV4-1 with TRBJ2-3; TRBD2 matches 12 bases. Germline V gene sequence: CDR1 MGHRA, CDR2 YSYEKL. The CDR3 has 16 amino acids. Losses at the gene ends were 3 bases for V and 6 bases for J; bases not matched to a gene: 7. CDR3 sequence: CASSQASGRAGDTQYF. DNA of the CDR3: TGCGCCAGCAGCCAGGCTAGCGGGAGGGCAGGCGATACGCAGTATTTT.

V gene TRBV7-3 combines with J gene TRBJ1-1, with a weak D call TRBD1 (6 bases). This CDR3 is 14 amino acids long. V lost 6 bases, J lost 3 bases, and 14 bases lay in between. The germline CDR1 and CDR2 sequences are SGHTA and FQGTGA. CDR3 in amino acids: CASRLQGSDTEAFF. In nucleotides, the CDR3 is TGTGCCAGCAGACTACAGGGCTCGGACACTGAAGCTTTCTTT.

J is TRBJ1-1 and V is TRBV29-1; TRBD1 is a possible D gene (5 bases). The CDR3 has 12 amino acids. Germline V lookup: CDR1 SQVTM, CDR2 ANQGSEA. V lost 7 bases and J lost 11, with 20 bases in between. The DNA for the CDR3 is TGCAGCGCCATCCCTGTCAGGGCTAGGGCTTTCTTT. This codes for CSAIPVRARAFF.

Concerning this clone itself: One end of the junction is discordant with germline, which a read error may explain. This chain links TRBV7-9 with TRBJ1-2; perhaps TRBD1 as D (6 bases). The CDR3 loop spans 15 amino acids. Looked up from germline, CDR1 is SEHNR and CDR2 is FQNEAQ (reference sequence). CDR3 sequence: CSSSSRGGRNYGYTF. The CDR3 region has the DNA TGTTCCAGCAGCTCGAGGGGGGGGCGCAACTATGGCTACACCTTC.

The V gene is TRBV19, the J gene TRBJ2-1, with D possibly matching TRBD2 (6 bases). The length of the CDR3 is 13 residues. The germline gives CDR1 LNHDA, CDR2 SQIVND (reference sequence). Trimming took 8 bases from V and 0 from J, leaving 8 bases between them. CDR3 DNA sequence: TGTGCCAGTCGACTAGGCTCCTACAATGAGCAGTTCTTC. Translation: CASRLGSYNEQFF. The whole variable domain, remainder taken from reference TRBV19 and TRBJ2-1, is DGGITQSPKYLFRKEGQNVTLSCEQNLNHDAMYWYRQDPGQGLRLIYYSQIVNDFQKGDIAEGYSVSREKKESFPLTVTSAQKNPTAFYLCASRLGSYNEQFFGPGTRLTVL.

J is TRBJ2-3 and V is TRBV7-8; 12 bases fit TRBD2. Trimming cost V 5 bases and J 2 bases; bases outside gene matches: 11. Per the germline V gene, CDR1 is SGHVS and CDR2 is FQNEAQ. The CDR3 has 18 amino acids. CDR3 nucleotides: TGTGCCAGCAGCCTACTAGCGGGGGGCCTCCAGGTCACAGATACGCAGTATTTT. Protein product: CASSLLAGGLQVTDTQYF.

The rearrangement links TRBV9 to TRBJ2-5; D perhaps matches TRBD1 (6 bases). TRBJ2-7 matches the DNA end more closely, so the J call is doubtful. Germline V lookup: CDR1 SGDLS, CDR2 YYNGEE. The CDR3 runs 15 residues. CDR3 amino acids: CASSLRSGTFYEQYF. CDR3 in DNA: TGTGCCAGCAGCCTGAGGTCCGGGACATTCTACGAGCAGTACTTC.

For this clone: Mismatch with germline at one junction end may stem from a read error. This rearrangement joins TRBV7-9 to TRBJ2-7; 8 bases fit TRBD1. The CDR3 extends over 15 amino acids. Germline-derived CDR1 and CDR2 are SEHNR and FQNEAQ (reference sequence). The CDR3 spells CASSPQGTGTYQQYF. The DNA for the CDR3 is TGTGCCAGCAGCCCACAGGGGACAGGAACCTACCAGCAGTACTTC.

The rearrangement uses TRBV27 and TRBJ2-5; maybe TRBD2 (5 bases). The DNA end is a closer match to TRBJ2-7, so the J assignment may be wrong. Germline values: CDR1 MNHEY, CDR2 SMNVEV (reference sequence). This CDR3 is 15 amino acids long. CDR3 protein: CASSPGLANSYEQYF. The CDR3 DNA reads as TGTGCCAGCAGTCCCGGATTAGCGAACTCCTACGAGCAGTACTTC.

V gene TRBV27 combines with J gene TRBJ1-6, with 7 bases that match TRBD1. J was trimmed by 6 bases and V by 5 bases; bases with no gene match: 7. CDR1 MNHEY and CDR2 SMNVEV come from the germline V gene (reference sequence). The CDR3 has 15 amino acids. The CDR3 loop is CASSLRDSTNSPLHF. CDR3 nucleotides: TGTGCCAGCAGTCTCCGGGACAGTACTAATTCACCCCTCCACTTT.